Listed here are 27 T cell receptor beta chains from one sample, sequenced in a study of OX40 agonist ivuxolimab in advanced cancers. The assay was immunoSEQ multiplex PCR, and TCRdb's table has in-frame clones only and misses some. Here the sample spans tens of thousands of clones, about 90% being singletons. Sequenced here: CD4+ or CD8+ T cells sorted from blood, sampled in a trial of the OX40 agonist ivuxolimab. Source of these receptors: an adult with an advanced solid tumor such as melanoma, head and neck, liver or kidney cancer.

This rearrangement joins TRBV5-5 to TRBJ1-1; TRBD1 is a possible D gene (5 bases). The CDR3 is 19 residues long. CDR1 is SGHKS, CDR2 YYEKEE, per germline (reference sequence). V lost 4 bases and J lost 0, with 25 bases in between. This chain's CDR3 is CASSRRPTGEVGMNTEAFF. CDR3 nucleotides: TGTGCCAGCAGCCGGCGACCGACGGGGGAAGTGGGGATGAACACTGAAGCTTTCTTT.

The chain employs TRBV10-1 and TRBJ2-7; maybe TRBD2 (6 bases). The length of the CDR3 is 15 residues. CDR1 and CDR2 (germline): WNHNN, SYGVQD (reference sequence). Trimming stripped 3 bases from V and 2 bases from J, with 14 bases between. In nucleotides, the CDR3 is TGCGCCAGCAGTGACGAGGGACTTCCACCCTACGAGCAGTACTTC. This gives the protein CASSDEGLPPYEQYF.

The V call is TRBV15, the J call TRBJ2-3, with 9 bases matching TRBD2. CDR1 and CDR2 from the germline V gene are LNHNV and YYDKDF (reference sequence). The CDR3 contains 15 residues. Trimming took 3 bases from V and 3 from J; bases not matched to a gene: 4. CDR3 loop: CATSSAGGRTDTQYF. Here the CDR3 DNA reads TGTGCCACCAGCAGCGCGGGGGGGAGGACAGATACGCAGTATTTT.

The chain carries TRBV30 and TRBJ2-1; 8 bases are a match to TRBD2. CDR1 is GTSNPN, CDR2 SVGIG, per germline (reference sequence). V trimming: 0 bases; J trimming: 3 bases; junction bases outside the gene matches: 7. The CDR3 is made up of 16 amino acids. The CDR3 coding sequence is TGTGCCTGGAGTGTATACGCGGGGGGAATCTACAATGAGCAGTTCTTC. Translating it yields CAWSVYAGGIYNEQFF.

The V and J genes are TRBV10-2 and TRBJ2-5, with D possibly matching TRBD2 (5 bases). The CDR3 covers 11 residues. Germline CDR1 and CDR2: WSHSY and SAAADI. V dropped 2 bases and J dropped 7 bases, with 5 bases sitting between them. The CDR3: CASSESGTQYF. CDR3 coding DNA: TGCGCCAGCAGTGAGAGCGGGACCCAGTACTTC.

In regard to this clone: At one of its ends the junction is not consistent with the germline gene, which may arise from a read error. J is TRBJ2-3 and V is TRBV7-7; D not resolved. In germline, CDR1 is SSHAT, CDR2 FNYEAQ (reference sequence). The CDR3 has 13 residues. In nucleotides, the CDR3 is TGTGCTAGCAGCTTAGAGGCAACAGATACGCAGTATTTT. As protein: CASSLEATDTQYF.

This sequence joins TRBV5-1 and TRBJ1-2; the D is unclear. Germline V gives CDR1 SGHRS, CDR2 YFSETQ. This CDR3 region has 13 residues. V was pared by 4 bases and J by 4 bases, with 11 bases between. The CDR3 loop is CASSQGISYGYTF. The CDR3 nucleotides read TGCGCCAGCAGCCAAGGGATCAGCTATGGCTACACCTTC. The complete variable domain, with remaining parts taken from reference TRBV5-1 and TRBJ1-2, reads KAGVTQTPRYLIKTRGQQVTLSCSPISGHRSVSWYQQTPGQGLQFLFEYFSETQRNKGNFPGRFSGRQFSNSRSEMNVSTLELGDSALYLCASSQGISYGYTFGSGTRLTVV.

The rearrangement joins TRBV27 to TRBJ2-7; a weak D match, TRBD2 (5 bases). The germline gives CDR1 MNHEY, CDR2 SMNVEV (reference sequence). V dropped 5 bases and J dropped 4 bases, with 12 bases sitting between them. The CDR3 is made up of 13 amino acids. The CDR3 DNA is TGTGCCAGCAGTCGGAGCGGACCTTACGAGCAGTACGTC. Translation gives CASSRSGPYEQYV.

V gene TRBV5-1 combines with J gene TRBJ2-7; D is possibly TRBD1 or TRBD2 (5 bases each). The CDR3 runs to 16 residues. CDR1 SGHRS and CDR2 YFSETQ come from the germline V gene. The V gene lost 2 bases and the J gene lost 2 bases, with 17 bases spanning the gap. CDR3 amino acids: CASSFSRDGVAYEQYF. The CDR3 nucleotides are TGCGCCAGCAGCTTCAGCCGGGACGGTGTTGCCTACGAGCAGTACTTC.

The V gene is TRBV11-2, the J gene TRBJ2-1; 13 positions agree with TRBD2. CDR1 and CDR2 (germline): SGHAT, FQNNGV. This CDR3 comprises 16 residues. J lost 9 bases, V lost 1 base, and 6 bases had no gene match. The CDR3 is CASSLVGTSGAIEQFF. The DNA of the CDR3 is TGTGCCAGCAGCTTAGTGGGGACTAGCGGGGCTATTGAGCAGTTCTTC.

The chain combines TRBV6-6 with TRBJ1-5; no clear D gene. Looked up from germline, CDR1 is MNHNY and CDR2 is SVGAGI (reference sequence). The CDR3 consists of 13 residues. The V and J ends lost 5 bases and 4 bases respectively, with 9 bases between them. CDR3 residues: CASSPTGNQPQHF. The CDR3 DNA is TGTGCCAGCAGTCCGACTGGGAATCAGCCCCAGCATTTT.

CDR3 protein: CASIFDSLNSPLHF. DNA for the CDR3: TGTGCCAGCATTTTTGACAGCCTCAATTCACCCCTCCACTTT. The chain employs TRBV2 and TRBJ1-6; a possible D gene is TRBD1 (5 bases). The V end lost 7 bases, the J end lost 7 bases, and 14 bases lay between the germline ends. The CDR3 totals 14 residues. The germline CDR1 and CDR2 sequences are SNHLY and FYNNEI.

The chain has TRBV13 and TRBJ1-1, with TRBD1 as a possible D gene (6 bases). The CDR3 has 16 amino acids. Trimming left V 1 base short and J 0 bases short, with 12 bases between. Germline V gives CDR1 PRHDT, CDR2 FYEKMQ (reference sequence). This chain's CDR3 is CASSLVGTPMNTEAFF. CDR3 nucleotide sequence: TGTGCCAGCAGCTTAGTAGGGACACCTATGAACACTGAAGCTTTCTTT.

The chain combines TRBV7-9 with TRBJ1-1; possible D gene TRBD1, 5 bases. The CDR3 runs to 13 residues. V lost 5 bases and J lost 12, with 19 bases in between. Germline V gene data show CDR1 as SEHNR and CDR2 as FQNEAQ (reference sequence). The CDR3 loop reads CASSLVPQGGSFF. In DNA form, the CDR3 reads TGTGCCAGCAGCCTTGTGCCTCAGGGAGGGTCTTTCTTT. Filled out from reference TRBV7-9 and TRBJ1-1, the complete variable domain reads DTGVSQNPRHKITKRGQNVTFRCDPISEHNRLYWYRQTLGQGPEFLTYFQNEAQLEKSRLLSDRFSAERPKGSFSTLEIQRTEQGDSAMYLCASSLVPQGGSFFGQGTRLTVV.

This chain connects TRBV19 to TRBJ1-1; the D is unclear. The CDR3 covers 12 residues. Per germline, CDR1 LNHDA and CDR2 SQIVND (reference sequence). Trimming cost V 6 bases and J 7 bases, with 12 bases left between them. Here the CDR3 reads CASRDAGFEAFF. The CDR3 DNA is TGTGCCAGTAGGGACGCGGGGTTTGAAGCTTTCTTT.

The CDR3 bases are TGTGCCAGCAGTTTAAGAGGCGAGGGCTACACCTTC. This codes for CASSLRGEGYTF. V is TRBV28 and J is TRBJ1-2; D gene uncertain. Germline assignment: CDR1 MDHEN and CDR2 SYDVKM. CDR3 length equals 12 residues. V gave up 2 bases and J gave up 8 bases, with 9 bases separating them.

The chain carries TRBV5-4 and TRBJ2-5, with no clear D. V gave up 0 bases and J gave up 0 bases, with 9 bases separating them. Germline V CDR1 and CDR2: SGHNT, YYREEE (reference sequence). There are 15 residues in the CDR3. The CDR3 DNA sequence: TGTGCCAGCAGCTTGGGCAGGCTGTACCAAGAGACCCAGTACTTC. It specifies CASSLGRLYQETQYF.

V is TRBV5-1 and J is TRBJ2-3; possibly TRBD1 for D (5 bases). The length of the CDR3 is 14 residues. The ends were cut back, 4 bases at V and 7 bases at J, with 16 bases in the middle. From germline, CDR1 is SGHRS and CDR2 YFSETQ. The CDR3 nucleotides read TGCGCCAGCAGCCCCGGCGACAGACAGAATACGCAGTATTTT. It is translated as CASSPGDRQNTQYF.

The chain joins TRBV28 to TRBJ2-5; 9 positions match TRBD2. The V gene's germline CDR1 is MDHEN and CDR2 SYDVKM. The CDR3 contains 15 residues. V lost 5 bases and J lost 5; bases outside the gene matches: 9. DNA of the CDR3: TGTGCCAGCAGTGAAATGCGGGGGGGCGGGGAGACCCAGTACTTC. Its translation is CASSEMRGGGETQYF. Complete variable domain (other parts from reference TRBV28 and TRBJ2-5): DVKVTQSSRYLVKRTGEKVFLECVQDMDHENMFWYRQDPGLGLRLIYFSYDVKMKEKGDIPEGYSVSREKKERFSLILESASTNQTSMYLCASSEMRGGGETQYFGPGTRLLVL.

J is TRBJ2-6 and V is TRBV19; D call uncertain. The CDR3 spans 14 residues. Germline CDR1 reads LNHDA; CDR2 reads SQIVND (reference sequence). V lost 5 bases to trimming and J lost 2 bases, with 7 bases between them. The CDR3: CASSPSAGANVLTF. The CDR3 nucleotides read TGTGCCAGTAGTCCCTCGGCTGGGGCCAACGTCCTGACTTTC.

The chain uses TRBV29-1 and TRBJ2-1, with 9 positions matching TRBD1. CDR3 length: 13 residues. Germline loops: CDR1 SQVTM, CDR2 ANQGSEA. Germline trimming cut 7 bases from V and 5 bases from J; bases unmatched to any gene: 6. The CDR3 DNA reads TGCAGCGCTGGGACAGGGAACCACAATGAGCAGTTCTTC. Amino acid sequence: CSAGTGNHNEQFF.

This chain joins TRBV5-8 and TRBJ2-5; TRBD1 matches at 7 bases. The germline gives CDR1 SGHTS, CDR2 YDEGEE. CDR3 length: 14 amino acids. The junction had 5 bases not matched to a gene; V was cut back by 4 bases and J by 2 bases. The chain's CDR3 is CASSLGTAQETQYF. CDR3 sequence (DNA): TGTGCCAGCAGCCTTGGGACAGCTCAAGAGACCCAGTACTTC.

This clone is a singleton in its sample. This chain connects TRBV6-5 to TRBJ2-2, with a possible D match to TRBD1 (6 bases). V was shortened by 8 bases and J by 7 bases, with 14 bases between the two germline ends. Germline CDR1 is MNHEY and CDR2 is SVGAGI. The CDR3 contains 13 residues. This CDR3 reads CASQDRRDGELFF. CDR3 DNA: TGTGCCAGCCAGGACAGACGTGACGGGGAGCTGTTTTTT.

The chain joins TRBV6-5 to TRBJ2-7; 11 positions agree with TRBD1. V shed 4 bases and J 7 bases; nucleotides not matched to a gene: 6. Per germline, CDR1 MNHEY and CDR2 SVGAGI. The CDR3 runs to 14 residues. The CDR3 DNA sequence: TGTGCCAGCAGTTCCGGACAGGGGGCCTGGGAGCAGTACGTC. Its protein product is CASSSGQGAWEQYV.

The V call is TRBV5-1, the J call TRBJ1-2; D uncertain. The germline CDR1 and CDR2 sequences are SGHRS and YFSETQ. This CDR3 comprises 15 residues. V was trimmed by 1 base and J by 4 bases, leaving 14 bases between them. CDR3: CASSLKPEGPYGYTF. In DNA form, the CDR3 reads TGCGCCAGCAGCTTGAAGCCGGAGGGCCCCTATGGCTACACCTTC.

The CDR3 DNA is TGTGCCAGCAGCCCTAAAAAGGGCGGGGGGGCCATTGAGCAGTTCTTC. Translated: CASSPKKGGGAIEQFF. The chain couples TRBV11-1 to TRBJ2-1; 9 bases agree with TRBD2. Per germline, CDR1 SGHAT and CDR2 FQDESV (reference sequence). The CDR3 loop spans 16 amino acids. The junction had 14 bases not matched to a gene; V was cut back by 5 bases and J by 9 bases.

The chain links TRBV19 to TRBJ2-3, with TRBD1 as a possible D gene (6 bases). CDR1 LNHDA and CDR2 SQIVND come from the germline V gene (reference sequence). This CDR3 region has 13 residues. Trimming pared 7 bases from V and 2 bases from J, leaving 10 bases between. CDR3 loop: CASTWGHTDTQYF. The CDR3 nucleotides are TGTGCCAGTACTTGGGGGCACACAGATACGCAGTATTTT.